Listed here is a single TCR beta chain. This sample was included in a study of blood T cell repertoires in COVID-19. For the study at large: The United States, Italy and Spain were the sources of the acute and convalescent COVID-19 samples. From T cells, B-cell-depleted T cells, or PBMCs came the material, which was cDNA or gDNA.

The V end lost 0 bases, the J end lost 4 bases, and 14 bases lay between the germline ends. The CDR3 is made up of 16 amino acids. CDR1 is KGHSH, CDR2 LQKENI, per germline. Authors' data handling: Reference gene primers were amplified, and this amplification served to estimate nucleated cell counts. Repertoires were generated with immunoSEQ multiplex PCR, while TCRdb's copy carries only in-frame clones and drops some. V, J and clone size are those of that table, while D and trimming were read from the DNA. Here the sample spans more than 95,000 clones, approximately 72% being singletons. This chain links TRBV18 with TRBJ2-3; D is perhaps TRBD1 (5 bases). The TCR comes from a woman in her 70s with acute or convalescent COVID-19. The material sequenced was peripheral blood. CDR3 nucleotides: TGTGCCAGCTCACCACCGTATAGCAGGGCCCCAGATACGCAGTATTTT. Translating it yields CASSPPYSRAPDTQYF. The complete variable domain, with remaining parts taken from reference TRBV18 and TRBJ2-3, reads NAGVMQNPRHLVRRRGQEARLRCSPMKGHSHVYWYRQLPEEGLKFMVYLQKENIIDESGMPKERFSAEFPKEGPSILRIQQVVRGDSAAYFCASSPPYSRAPDTQYFGPGTRLTVL.